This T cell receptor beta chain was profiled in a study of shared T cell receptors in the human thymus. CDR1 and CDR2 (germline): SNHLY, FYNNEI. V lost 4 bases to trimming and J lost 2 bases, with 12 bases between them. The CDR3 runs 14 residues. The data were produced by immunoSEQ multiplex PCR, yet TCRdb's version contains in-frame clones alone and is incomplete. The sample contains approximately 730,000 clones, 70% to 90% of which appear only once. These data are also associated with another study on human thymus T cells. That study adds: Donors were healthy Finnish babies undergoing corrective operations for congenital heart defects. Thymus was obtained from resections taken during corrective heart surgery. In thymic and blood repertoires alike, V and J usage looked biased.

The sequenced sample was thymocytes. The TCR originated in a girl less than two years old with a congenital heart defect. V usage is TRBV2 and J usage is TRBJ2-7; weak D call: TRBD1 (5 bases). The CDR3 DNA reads TGTGCCAGCAGTGTGCGCAGGGCCACCTACGAGCAGTACTTC. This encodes CASSVRRATYEQYF.